Presented here are 27 T cell receptor beta chains from one specimen sequenced in a study of T cells in Graves' hyperthyroidism and ophthalmopathy. RNA transcripts were the template for amplifying TCR beta CDR3 regions. The HTBI primer set served for first-round RT-PCR of the TCR CDR3. TCRdb analysed the multiplex PCR reads with MiXCR anew, one entry per CDR3 protein. Of hundreds of thousands of distinct CDR3 sequences in the sample, approximately 15% were seen once. The sample was blood. The receptors originated from a woman under 30 with Graves' hyperthyroidism.

This clonotype was counted many times. This chain links TRBV28 with TRBJ2-7; 7 nucleotides line up with TRBD1. This CDR3 contains 14 residues. V was clipped by 6 bases and J by 3 bases; unmatched bases: 8. The germline CDR1 and CDR2 sequences are MDHEN and SYDVKM. The CDR3: CASSVAGGHYEQYF. The CDR3 DNA reads TGTGCCAGCAGCGTAGCAGGGGGACACTACGAGCAGTACTTC. Supplemented by reference TRBV28 and TRBJ2-7, the full variable domain reads DVKVTQSSRYLVKRTGEKVFLECVQDMDHENMFWYRQDPGLGLRLIYFSYDVKMKEKGDIPEGYSVSREKKERFSLILESASTNQTSMYLCASSVAGGHYEQYFGPGTRLTVT.

V and J are TRBV10-3 and TRBJ2-4; D may be TRBD1 (6 bases). The CDR3 loop spans 12 amino acids. The V gene lost 4 bases and the J gene lost 7 bases, with 8 bases spanning the gap. Germline V gives CDR1 ENHRY, CDR2 SYGVKD. CDR3 in amino acids: CAISGTGNIQYF. CDR3 DNA: TGTGCCATCAGTGGTACAGGGAACATTCAGTACTTC.

This clonotype came up many times. This chain uses TRBV6-1 with TRBJ1-5; TRBD1 is a possible D gene (5 bases). This CDR3 has 14 residues. Germline V gene data show CDR1 as MNHNS and CDR2 as SASEGT. Trimming pared 7 bases from V and 0 bases from J, leaving 10 bases between. The CDR3 nucleotides are TGTGCCAGCAAACAGGCTCATAGCAATCAGCCCCAGCATTTT. Its protein product is CASKQAHSNQPQHF.

The V and J genes are TRBV30 and TRBJ1-2; D is perhaps TRBD1 (5 bases). The CDR3 consists of 15 residues. Germline V CDR1 and CDR2: GTSNPN, SVGIG (reference sequence). Trimming stripped 3 bases from V and 2 bases from J, with 16 bases between. CDR3 coding DNA: TGTGCCTGGAGCGATCTGGCAGGGAGAAACTATGGCTACACCTTC. It specifies CAWSDLAGRNYGYTF.

The table lists this clonotype with a few counts. The V call is TRBV6-2 or TRBV6-3, the J call TRBJ2-7; D remains unclear. The ends were cut back, 4 bases at V and 3 bases at J, with 10 bases in the middle. The CDR3 is made up of 13 amino acids. CDR1 and CDR2 (germline): MNHEY, SVGEGT. The CDR3 here is CASSSPPLYEQYF. CDR3 nucleotide sequence: TGTGCCAGCAGTTCTCCGCCCCTCTACGAGCAGTACTTC.

In this sample, this clonotype turned up a few times. A much larger clone differs from this one at a single base, so this may be a read error. V is TRBV6-1 and J is TRBJ2-7, with a tentative D call TRBD2 (6 bases). The CDR3 extends over 12 amino acids. Germline V CDR1 and CDR2: MNHNS, SASEGT. Deletions cut 8 bases from V and 8 bases from J, with 16 bases between. The CDR3 reads CASLGTPCQQYF. The CDR3 nucleotides are TGTGCCAGCCTCGGGACTCCCTGCCAGCAGTACTTC.

The chain links TRBV3-1 to TRBJ1-2, with unresolved D. CDR3 length: 14 residues. Germline CDR1 LGHDT, CDR2 YNNKEL (reference sequence). Trimming pared 4 bases from V and 7 bases from J, leaving 16 bases between. The CDR3 spells CASSPASSGGGYTF. The CDR3 DNA sequence: TGTGCCAGCAGCCCGGCCTCGTCGGGAGGTGGCTACACCTTC.

On this clonotype: A much larger clonotype is one base distant, so this may be a read error. The chain has TRBV15 and TRBJ2-2, with D maybe TRBD2 (6 bases). CDR1 is LNHNV and CDR2 is YYDKDF in the germline V gene (reference sequence). CDR3 length: 17 amino acids. V lost 1 base and J lost 3, with 15 bases in between. The DNA of the CDR3 is TGTGCCACCAGCAGAGGTACATCGGGAGCCGACACCGGGGAGCTGTTTTTT. Protein: CATSRGTSGADTGELFF.

This clonotype was seen repeatedly, ten times or more. V is TRBV7-2 and J is TRBJ2-7, with 9 bases that match TRBD2. Trimming removed 5 bases from V and 3 bases from J; junction bases left unmatched: 11. The CDR3 spans 16 residues. Germline lookup yields CDR1 SGHTA and CDR2 FQGNSA. The CDR3 spells CASSKNSGRQIYEQYF. In DNA form, the CDR3 reads TGTGCCAGCAGCAAGAATAGCGGGAGACAGATCTACGAGCAGTACTTC.

This clonotype was detected a few times. The chain recombines TRBV13 with TRBJ2-1; possible D gene TRBD2, 7 bases. Between the trimmed V and J ends, which lost 8 bases and 10 bases, there was a span of 15 bases. The CDR3 loop spans 12 amino acids. CDR1 PRHDT and CDR2 FYEKMQ come from the germline V gene (reference sequence). CDR3 loop: CASGRGHAEQFF. Here the CDR3 DNA reads TGTGCCAGCGGGCGGGGGCACGCCGAGCAGTTCTTC.

In this sample, this clonotype turned up a few times. V gene TRBV11-2 combines with J gene TRBJ1-5, with a weak D call TRBD1 (6 bases). The V end was cut by 6 bases, the J end by 4 bases, with 13 bases between. This CDR3 is built from 14 residues. CDR1 is SGHAT, CDR2 FQNNGV, per germline. The CDR3 coding sequence is TGTGCCAGCAGTAGGGGGACCCGGAATCAGCCCCAGCATTTT. Translated, it gives CASSRGTRNQPQHF.

This clonotype was recorded at least ten times. The genes are TRBV7-3 and TRBJ2-1; D possibly corresponds to TRBD1 (7 bases). Germline assignment: CDR1 SGHTA and CDR2 FQGTGA. This CDR3 has 15 residues. Trimming cost V 4 bases and J 4 bases, with 14 bases left between them. DNA of the CDR3: TGTGCCAGCAGCTCGTCCAGGGGGGCATACAATGAGCAGTTCTTC. This gives the protein CASSSSRGAYNEQFF.

This clonotype was observed a handful of times. The chain carries TRBV7-9 and TRBJ2-1; D uncertain. Germline V gene lookup returns CDR1 SEHNR and CDR2 FQNEAQ (reference sequence). V lost 0 bases and J 0 bases, leaving 12 bases between the germline ends. This CDR3 comprises 17 residues. The chain's CDR3 is CASSLALGRSSYNEQFF. The CDR3 region has the DNA TGTGCCAGCAGCTTAGCTCTGGGTCGTAGCTCCTACAATGAGCAGTTCTTC. Filled out from reference TRBV7-9 and TRBJ2-1, the complete variable domain reads DTGVSQNPRHKITKRGQNVTFRCDPISEHNRLYWYRQTLGQGPEFLTYFQNEAQLEKSRLLSDRFSAERPKGSFSTLEIQRTEQGDSAMYLCASSLALGRSSYNEQFFGPGTRLTVL.

This clonotype has a count of ten or more. This sequence joins TRBV29-1 and TRBJ2-3, with 11 positions matching TRBD2. The CDR3 sequence is 14 residues long. V gave up 4 bases and J gave up 1 base; unmatched junction bases: 1. CDR1 is SQVTM and CDR2 is ANQGSEA in the germline V gene. CDR3 coding DNA: TGCAGCGTTGGACTAGCGGGACGCACAGATACGCAGTATTTT. Protein sequence: CSVGLAGRTDTQYF.

This chain uses TRBV7-2 with TRBJ2-5, with a possible D match to TRBD2 (6 bases). Trimming left V 5 bases short and J 5 bases short, with 15 bases between. The CDR3 consists of 14 residues. From germline, CDR1 is SGHTA and CDR2 FQGNSA. CDR3 nucleotides: TGTGCCAGCAGCGCCACCCGGGGGTGGGAGACCCAGTACTTC. It is translated as CASSATRGWETQYF.

CDR3 nucleotides: TGCAGCGTTGAGGGCAGTCCCCCTTATACGCAGTATTTT. It codes for CSVEGSPPYTQYF. J is TRBJ2-3 and V is TRBV29-1; D is undetermined. This CDR3 is 13 amino acids long. CDR1 SQVTM and CDR2 ANQGSEA come from the germline V gene. Deletions cut 3 bases from V and 7 bases from J, with 14 bases between.

This clonotype was picked up many times. This chain joins TRBV20-1 and TRBJ2-1; 13 nucleotides align to TRBD2. J lost 4 bases, V lost 4 bases, and 4 bases had no gene match. The CDR3 has 15 residues. The germline V gene has CDR1 DFQATT and CDR2 SNEGSKA (reference sequence). The CDR3 coding sequence is TGCAGTGCTACGGGACTAGCGGGGATTTACAATGAGCAGTTCTTC. It encodes CSATGLAGIYNEQFF.

The rearrangement uses TRBV6-6 and TRBJ2-7, with 7 positions matching TRBD1. Germline CDR1 reads MNHNY; CDR2 reads SVGAGI (reference sequence). This CDR3 is 15 amino acids long. V lost 9 bases, J lost 2 bases, and 13 bases stayed unmatched. In nucleotides, the CDR3 is TGTGCCAGTCAGTTCTCGAGACAGGGCACCTACGAGCAGTACTTC. It codes for CASQFSRQGTYEQYF.

The V gene is TRBV7-9, the J gene TRBJ1-3; maybe TRBD1 (6 bases). CDR1 is SEHNR, CDR2 FQNEAQ, per germline (reference sequence). CDR3 length: 15 amino acids. Trimming took 5 bases from V and 3 from J, leaving 14 bases between them. The CDR3 region has the DNA TGTGCCAGCAGCCCTCCCTGGACAGTTGGAAACACCATATATTTT. Protein sequence: CASSPPWTVGNTIYF.

This clonotype showed up many times. The CDR3 spells CASSDSGLAWGSNQPQHF. Here the CDR3 DNA reads TGTGCCAGCAGCGACAGTGGCTTGGCTTGGGGTAGCAATCAGCCCCAGCATTTT. This rearrangement joins TRBV6-2 or TRBV6-3 to TRBJ1-5, with D tentatively TRBD1 (5 bases). Germline V lookup: CDR1 MNHEY, CDR2 SVGEGT. The CDR3 is 18 residues long. The ends were cut back, 6 bases at V and 0 bases at J, with 21 bases in the middle.

The chain links TRBV9 to TRBJ2-7, with 7 bases identical to TRBD2. Germline V gives CDR1 SGDLS, CDR2 YYNGEE. V lost 4 bases and J lost 3; bases outside the gene matches: 7. This CDR3 contains 14 residues. This CDR3 reads CASSPKTSSYEQYF. The CDR3 DNA is TGTGCCAGCAGCCCAAAGACTAGCAGCTACGAGCAGTACTTC.

Note on this clonotype: A much larger clone is a single base away; this may be a read error. J is TRBJ2-7 and V is TRBV18; D is uncertain. The CDR3 consists of 14 residues. The V end was cut by 5 bases, the J end by 2 bases, with 13 bases between. Germline V gene sequence: CDR1 KGHSH, CDR2 LQKENI. The CDR3 is CASSDTGGTYEQYF. As DNA, the CDR3 is TGTGCCAGCTCAGATACTGGCGGAACCTACGAGCAGTACTTC.

The gene calls are TRBV6-1 and TRBJ1-5; 7 positions agree with TRBD1. The J segment lost 4 bases and the V segment lost 6 bases, leaving 6 bases of the junction unmatched. The CDR3 sequence is 14 residues long. The V gene's germline CDR1 is MNHNS and CDR2 SASEGT. The CDR3, as DNA: TGTGCCAGCAGATTGACAGGGTCGAATCAGCCCCAGCATTTT. The encoded protein is CASRLTGSNQPQHF.

This clonotype has at least ten counts. The DNA of the CDR3 is TGTGCCAGCCTCACAGGGTTAGGAAATGAGCAGTTCTTC. Translating it yields CASLTGLGNEQFF. V gene TRBV2 combines with J gene TRBJ2-1; tentative D call: TRBD1 (6 bases). CDR1 and CDR2 from the germline V gene are SNHLY and FYNNEI. V was clipped by 8 bases and J by 7 bases, with 15 bases between them. The length of the CDR3 is 13 residues.

The table lists this clonotype with many counts. Germline and junction disagree at one end, which may indicate a read error. The chain links TRBV18 to TRBJ2-3; TRBD1 is a possible D gene (6 bases). The germline CDR1 and CDR2 sequences are KGHSH and LQKENI. The CDR3 extends over 14 amino acids. The CDR3 nucleotides are TGTGCCAGCTCCCCACAGGGCGTCACAGATACGCAGTATTTT. It specifies CASSPQGVTDTQYF.

This clonotype was observed a handful of times. V usage is TRBV10-1 and J usage is TRBJ2-3; tentatively, D is TRBD2 (6 bases). The CDR3 consists of 14 residues. With 10 bases removed from V and 1 base from J, the gap between germline ends came to 15 bases. Germline V gives CDR1 WNHNN, CDR2 SYGVQD (reference sequence). CDR3 protein: CATWRARGTDTQYF. In nucleotides, the CDR3 is TGCGCCACCTGGAGGGCCAGGGGCACAGATACGCAGTATTTT.

This clonotype was counted only a few times. J is TRBJ2-1 and V is TRBV3-1; D is undetermined. Trimming stripped 7 bases from V and 8 bases from J, with 9 bases between. The CDR3 length is 11 residues. Per germline, CDR1 LGHDT and CDR2 YNNKEL (reference sequence). This CDR3 is CASTPGDEQFF. The CDR3 DNA sequence: TGTGCCAGCACCCCTGGGGATGAGCAGTTCTTC.